The 32 T cell receptor beta chains in this list originate from one sample, sequenced in a study of cytomegalovirus exposure and HLA in healthy donors. The PCR made use of 60 Vbeta and 13 Jbeta primers. Sequenced by immunoSEQ multiplex PCR; TCRdb stores in-frame clones only, minus some. The data contain about 81,000 clones, 77% of them seen just once; the ten biggest clones take up 3%. The sample comprised PBMCs. The receptors originated from a man aged 45 to 65 in good health and CMV-seropositive.

The chain uses TRBV29-1 and TRBJ2-7; D is perhaps TRBD1 (5 bases). The CDR3 runs to 16 residues. Germline V gene data show CDR1 as SQVTM and CDR2 as ANQGSEA. The germline V and J ends were trimmed by 2 bases and 3 bases, with 20 bases remaining between them. DNA of the CDR3: TGCAGCGTTGAATTCTTGGGCAGGGATTTGGACTACGAGCAGTACTTC. It is translated as CSVEFLGRDLDYEQYF.

This chain joins TRBV6-1 and TRBJ2-7; TRBD1 agrees at 7 bases. This CDR3 has 12 amino acids. The V gene end was trimmed by 8 bases and the J gene end by 3 bases; junction bases not matched to a gene: 4. Germline lookup yields CDR1 MNHNS and CDR2 SASEGT. CDR3 coding DNA: TGTGCCAGCCGGGACAGCTTCTACGAGCAGTACTTC. This gives the protein CASRDSFYEQYF.

V and J are TRBV25-1 and TRBJ1-4; D remains unclear. Germline CDR1 MGHDK, CDR2 SYGVNS. Trimming took 2 bases from V and 4 from J, leaving 14 bases between them. CDR3 size: 16 residues. The CDR3 sequence is CASSEDRSISNEKLFF. The CDR3 DNA reads as TGTGCCAGCAGTGAAGATCGGAGTATTAGTAATGAAAAACTGTTTTTT.

The chain joins TRBV19 to TRBJ1-4; D possibly corresponds to TRBD1 (5 bases). Per the germline V gene, CDR1 is LNHDA and CDR2 is SQIVND (reference sequence). V lost 3 bases and J lost 5, with 7 bases in between. The CDR3 is 13 amino acids. The CDR3 loop reads CASSIPGNEKLFF. DNA of the CDR3: TGTGCCAGTAGTATCCCAGGGAATGAAAAACTGTTTTTT.

The rearrangement joins TRBV5-5 to TRBJ2-7, with 10 bases matching TRBD2. With V trimmed by 4 bases and J by 3 bases, 4 bases remained unmatched. This CDR3 comprises 14 residues. The germline gives CDR1 SGHKS, CDR2 YYEKEE (reference sequence). CDR3 sequence (DNA): TGTGCCAGCAGCGTACTAGCGGGGCTCTACGAGCAGTACTTC. Translated: CASSVLAGLYEQYF.

The chain combines TRBV10-3 with TRBJ1-5, with D maybe TRBD1 (6 bases). Germline CDR1 and CDR2: ENHRY and SYGVKD. Trimming cost V 4 bases and J 0 bases, with 7 bases left between them. This CDR3 contains 14 residues. The CDR3 sequence: CAISGTDSNQPQHF. The CDR3 DNA reads as TGTGCCATCAGTGGGACAGATAGCAATCAGCCCCAGCATTTT.

This clone was counted only a few times. The gene calls are TRBV6-6 and TRBJ1-4, with D perhaps TRBD1 (5 bases). The CDR3 is 15 residues long. V was shortened by 6 bases and J by 8 bases, with 19 bases between the two germline ends. Germline assignment: CDR1 MNHNY and CDR2 SVGAGI (reference sequence). In DNA form, the CDR3 reads TGTGCCAGCAGCAAGGGGTCGGGCCTAGGGGAAAAACTGTTTTTT. Translated: CASSKGSGLGEKLFF.

The chain employs TRBV11-3 and TRBJ1-1, with 7 bases identical to TRBD1. The ends lost 4 bases at V and 0 bases at J; junction bases unmatched: 2. Looked up from germline, CDR1 is SGHNT and CDR2 is YENEEA. This CDR3 spans 14 amino acids. The CDR3 sequence is CASSWDRLNTEAFF. DNA of the CDR3: TGTGCCAGCAGCTGGGACAGATTGAACACTGAAGCTTTCTTT.

The CDR3 protein is CASSSGQVSYNEQFF. In DNA form, the CDR3 reads TGTGCCAGCAGCTCAGGACAGGTTTCCTACAATGAGCAGTTCTTC. The chain uses TRBV6-6 and TRBJ2-1; 7 bases are a match to TRBD1. CDR1 is MNHNY and CDR2 is SVGAGI in the germline V gene (reference sequence). V shed 6 bases and J 1 base; nucleotides not matched to a gene: 6. The CDR3 sequence is 15 residues long.

The chain couples TRBV18 to TRBJ1-3; TRBD1 matches 8 bases. With 2 bases clipped from V and 5 bases from J, the junction kept 5 bases outside the gene matches. This CDR3 comprises 15 residues. Germline CDR1 and CDR2: KGHSH and LQKENI. The CDR3 sequence is CASSPGQGIRNTIYF. For the CDR3, the DNA is TGTGCCAGCTCACCAGGACAGGGCATTCGAAACACCATATATTTT.

This rearrangement joins TRBV10-3 to TRBJ2-1; D perhaps matches TRBD1 (7 bases). The length of the CDR3 is 16 residues. V was cut by 0 bases and J by 3 bases, with 12 bases left in between. Per the germline V gene, CDR1 is ENHRY and CDR2 is SYGVKD. In nucleotides, the CDR3 is TGTGCCATCAGTGAGTCTCCAGGGGGGTACTACAATGAGCAGTTCTTC. This encodes CAISESPGGYYNEQFF.

In DNA form, the CDR3 reads TGCGCCAGCAGACCTGACAGCTACGAGCAGTACTTC. As protein: CASRPDSYEQYF. The V and J genes are TRBV10-1 and TRBJ2-7; perhaps TRBD1 as D (5 bases). This CDR3 comprises 12 residues. Trimming cost V 6 bases and J 3 bases, with 9 bases left between them. Germline CDR1 reads WNHNN; CDR2 reads SYGVQD (reference sequence).

This sequence joins TRBV7-2 and TRBJ2-5; TRBD2 is a possible D gene (6 bases). V gave up 6 bases and J gave up 5 bases, with 19 bases separating them. Germline V gives CDR1 SGHTA, CDR2 FQGNSA. This CDR3 comprises 15 residues. The CDR3 sequence: CASRAGTGIVETQYF. CDR3 in DNA: TGTGCCAGCAGAGCCGGGACTGGAATTGTGGAGACCCAGTACTTC.

The rearrangement uses TRBV19 and TRBJ2-7; the match to TRBD1 covers 8 bases. CDR3 size: 15 residues. Germline CDR1 and CDR2: LNHDA and SQIVND (reference sequence). Trimming removed 4 bases from V and 7 bases from J; junction bases left unmatched: 12. The DNA for the CDR3 is TGTGCCAGTAGTAGCTCCTCAGGGGGCACGAATGAGCAGTACTTC. This codes for CASSSSSGGTNEQYF.

This clone turned up a few times. The chain links TRBV5-1 to TRBJ2-7, with D possibly being TRBD2 (6 bases). Trimming took 0 bases from V and 2 from J, leaving 15 bases between them. Germline-derived CDR1 and CDR2 are SGHRS and YFSETQ. The CDR3 sequence is 16 residues long. The CDR3 DNA sequence: TGCGCCAGCAGCTTGGGTTGGGCTAGCGATACCTACGAGCAGTACTTC. As protein: CASSLGWASDTYEQYF.

The V gene is TRBV5-4, the J gene TRBJ2-2; 7 bases match TRBD1. Germline V gives CDR1 SGHNT, CDR2 YYREEE (reference sequence). The V segment lost 5 bases and the J segment 4 bases; nucleotides outside the gene matches: 8. The CDR3 runs to 15 residues. CDR3 coding DNA: TGTGCCAGCAGAACAGGGGACAGTTTCACCGGGGAGCTGTTTTTT. Translated, it gives CASRTGDSFTGELFF.

This clone was found a few times. The chain employs TRBV7-3 and TRBJ1-2; D might be TRBD1 (6 bases). The CDR3 is made up of 12 amino acids. V gave up 5 bases and J gave up 7 bases, with 11 bases separating them. CDR1 is SGHTA and CDR2 is FQGTGA in the germline V gene. The CDR3 protein is CASSTGNGGYTF. The DNA of the CDR3 is TGTGCCAGCAGCACAGGGAACGGTGGCTACACCTTC. The full variable domain, rest sourced from reference TRBV7-3 and TRBJ1-2, is GAGVSQTPSNKVTEKGKYVELRCDPISGHTALYWYRQSLGQGPEFLIYFQGTGAADDSGLPNDRFFAVRPEGSVSTLKIQRTERGDSAVYLCASSTGNGGYTFGSGTRLTVV.

The rearrangement links TRBV5-1 to TRBJ2-5, with 12 bases fitting TRBD2. The CDR3 runs to 17 residues. The trim removed 3 bases at V and 2 bases at J, leaving 8 bases unmatched. In germline, CDR1 is SGHRS, CDR2 YFSETQ. CDR3 bases: TGCGCCAGCAGCTCGCGACTAGCGGGGGCCTTTCAAGAGACCCAGTACTTC. This codes for CASSSRLAGAFQETQYF.

The chain combines TRBV7-6 with TRBJ2-2; D possibly corresponds to TRBD1 (6 bases). CDR1 SGHVS and CDR2 FNYEAQ come from the germline V gene. The ends were cut back, 1 base at V and 0 bases at J, with 9 bases in the middle. The CDR3 has 16 amino acids. CDR3 sequence: CASSLGTAANTGELFF. DNA for the CDR3: TGTGCCAGCAGCTTAGGGACAGCCGCGAACACCGGGGAGCTGTTTTTT.

This clone has just a few counts. The V call is TRBV25-1, the J call TRBJ1-1; D possibly corresponds to TRBD1 (5 bases). CDR1 MGHDK and CDR2 SYGVNS come from the germline V gene. CDR3 length: 13 amino acids. The V and J ends lost 4 bases and 6 bases respectively, with 12 bases between them. DNA of the CDR3: TGTGCCAGCAGTGGGCAGGGCAACGCTGAAGCTTTCTTT. It is translated as CASSGQGNAEAFF. Full variable domain (rest looked up from reference TRBV25-1 and TRBJ1-1): EADIYQTPRYLVIGTGKKITLECSQTMGHDKMYWYQQDPGMELHLIHYSYGVNSTEKGDLSSESTVSRIRTEHFPLTLESARPSHTSQYLCASSGQGNAEAFFGQGTRLTVV.

The V gene is TRBV4-1, the J gene TRBJ2-7, with D perhaps matching TRBD1 (6 bases). CDR3 length equals 13 residues. V was pared by 6 bases and J by 2 bases, with 11 bases between. Germline V lookup: CDR1 MGHRA, CDR2 YSYEKL. In DNA, the CDR3 is TGCGCCAGCAGAGATACAGGGACCTACGAGCAGTACTTC. It codes for CASRDTGTYEQYF.

This chain connects TRBV28 to TRBJ1-2; no clear D gene. With 4 bases removed from V and 3 bases from J, the gap between germline ends came to 12 bases. The CDR3 runs 14 residues. CDR1 and CDR2 (germline): MDHEN, SYDVKM. As DNA, the CDR3 is TGTGCCAGCAGTTCTCTTTGGGCAGACTATGGCTACACCTTC. Residues: CASSSLWADYGYTF.

The chain joins TRBV7-6 to TRBJ2-3, with 7 bases lining up with TRBD2. Unmatched junction bases numbered 9, after V lost 6 bases and J lost 6 bases. The CDR3 is 14 residues long. Germline CDR1 reads SGHVS; CDR2 reads FNYEAQ. DNA of the CDR3: TGTGCCAGCAGATTCGCGGGAGCAGGGGATACGCAGTATTTT. This sequence encodes CASRFAGAGDTQYF. The full variable domain, rest sourced from reference TRBV7-6 and TRBJ2-3, is GAGVSQSPRYKVTKRGQDVALRCDPISGHVSLYWYRQALGQGPEFLTYFNYEAQQDKSGLPNDRFSAERPEGSISTLTIQRTEQRDSAMYRCASRFAGAGDTQYFGPGTRLTVL.

This clone was detected once. The chain uses TRBV7-8 and TRBJ1-5, with TRBD1 identical over 7 bases. The length of the CDR3 is 17 residues. Trimming at V came to 2 bases and at J to 9 bases, leaving 16 bases not matched to a gene. Germline V gene data show CDR1 as SGHVS and CDR2 as FQNEAQ. The CDR3 DNA follows: TGTGCCAGCAGCTTATTGCCCGGACAGGCCCCCAAAGGGCCCCAGCATTTT. Protein product: CASSLLPGQAPKGPQHF.

Only a few counts were recorded for this clone. The J gene is TRBJ1-5, the V gene TRBV27; TRBD1 agrees at 9 bases. The V gene end was trimmed by 1 base and the J gene end by 6 bases; junction bases not matched to a gene: 1. The CDR3 extends over 14 amino acids. Germline loops: CDR1 MNHEY, CDR2 SMNVEV (reference sequence). CDR3 sequence: CASSLYRGLQPQHF. CDR3 nucleotides: TGTGCCAGCAGTTTATACAGGGGGCTTCAGCCCCAGCATTTT.

This rearrangement joins TRBV6-4 to TRBJ2-3; 7 nucleotides line up with TRBD2. The CDR3 is 14 amino acids. Germline-derived CDR1 and CDR2 are MRHNA and SNTAGT. Trimming at V came to 0 bases and at J to 6 bases, leaving 3 bases not matched to a gene. CDR3 sequence reads: CASSDSGGMDTQYF. The CDR3 DNA sequence: TGTGCCAGCAGTGACTCGGGAGGGATGGATACGCAGTATTTT.

The rearrangement joins TRBV30 to TRBJ2-3; 14 bases agree with TRBD2. This CDR3 comprises 14 residues. Germline assignment: CDR1 GTSNPN and CDR2 SVGIG (reference sequence). The V gene end was trimmed by 5 bases and the J gene end by 4 bases; junction bases not matched to a gene: 2. The CDR3 protein is CAWGTSGSADTQYF. Written as DNA, the CDR3 is TGTGCCTGGGGGACTAGCGGGAGTGCAGATACGCAGTATTTT. The variable domain in full, with the rest retrieved from reference TRBV30 and TRBJ2-3, is SQTIHQWPATLVQPVGSPLSLECTVEGTSNPNLYWYRQAAGRGLQLLFYSVGIGQISSEVPQNLSASRPQDRQFILSSKKLLLSDSGFYLCAWGTSGSADTQYFGPGTRLTVL.

This chain joins TRBV19 and TRBJ1-5; the D is unclear. CDR1 LNHDA and CDR2 SQIVND come from the germline V gene (reference sequence). The V end lost 1 base, the J end lost 9 bases, and 19 bases lay between the germline ends. The CDR3 has 16 residues. The CDR3 DNA reads as TGTGCCAGTAGTATAGCCGCCGGGGAAGGGAGGTGGCCCCAGCATTTT. This gives the protein CASSIAAGEGRWPQHF.

The chain has TRBV30 and TRBJ1-4; TRBD1 might be the D (6 bases). CDR3 length equals 14 residues. V was clipped by 3 bases and J by 8 bases, with 16 bases between them. In germline, CDR1 is GTSNPN, CDR2 SVGIG (reference sequence). CDR3 in amino acids: CAWREGQPGEKLFF. CDR3 sequence (DNA): TGTGCCTGGAGGGAAGGACAGCCCGGAGAAAAACTGTTTTTT.

The gene calls are TRBV5-1 and TRBJ1-1; the match to TRBD1 covers 9 bases. CDR3 length: 16 amino acids. Germline loops: CDR1 SGHRS, CDR2 YFSETQ. V dropped 3 bases and J dropped 6; count of bases not matched to a gene: 12. CDR3 residues: CASSSSGTGFVAEAFF. Written as DNA, the CDR3 is TGCGCCAGCAGCTCTTCTGGGACAGGGTTCGTCGCTGAAGCTTTCTTT.

The chain employs TRBV5-1 and TRBJ2-7; D is undetermined. This CDR3 has 14 amino acids. In germline, CDR1 is SGHRS, CDR2 YFSETQ. Trimming cost V 0 bases and J 0 bases, with 7 bases left between them. The CDR3 region has the DNA TGCGCCAGCAGCTTGGTTCTCCTCTCCTACGAGCAGTACTTC. Amino acid sequence: CASSLVLLSYEQYF.

The chain uses TRBV5-1 and TRBJ2-2; 8 bases fit TRBD1. This CDR3 contains 16 residues. J lost 1 base, V lost 3 bases, and 5 bases had no gene match. Germline CDR1 SGHRS, CDR2 YFSETQ. The DNA for the CDR3 is TGCGCCAGCAGCTGGACCGGGACAGGGAACACCGGGGAGCTGTTTTTT. Amino acid sequence: CASSWTGTGNTGELFF.